This T cell receptor (beta chain) is drawn from a study of T-cell reconstitution after alpha-beta-depleted transplantation in children. As it was prepared, the TCRbeta library received unique molecular identifiers. One entry per CDR3 protein results from TCRdb running MiXCR on the PCR reads. The table lists about 72,000 distinct CDR3 sequences, approximately 7.4% of them singletons. This clonotype was recorded at least ten times. Germline CDR1 SGHAT, CDR2 FQNNGV. The V end was cut by 4 bases, the J end by 5 bases, with 22 bases between. The CDR3 spans 17 residues. The starting material was PBMCs from the stem cell graft donor, obtained from the stem cell graft. The sequence derives from a human donor who donated a stem cell graft to a child with acute lymphoblastic leukemia. This chain joins TRBV11-2 and TRBJ2-3; D may be TRBD1 or TRBD2 (7 bases each). CDR3 nucleotides: TGTGCCAGCAGCTCGCAGGGGGGGGCGGTAGCACAAGATACGCAGTATTTT. Its protein product is CASSSQGGAVAQDTQYF. The full variable domain, rest sourced from reference TRBV11-2 and TRBJ2-3, is EAGVAQSPRYKIIEKRQSVAFWCNPISGHATLYWYQQILGQGPKLLIQFQNNGVVDDSQLPKDRFSAERLKGVDSTLKIQPAKLEDSAVYLCASSSQGGAVAQDTQYFGPGTRLTVL.